The T cell receptor beta chain described here comes from a study of T cells in Graves' hyperthyroidism and ophthalmopathy. Study overall: Peripheral blood sampling occurred at initial diagnosis, before any treatment.

Broader study findings: Most thyroid clonotypes expanded above 0.001 appeared in blood too. The model anticipated ophthalmopathy a median around six months pre-onset.

It was uncontrolled infection, other autoimmune disease, pregnancy or lactation that excluded patients. RNA transcripts were the template for amplifying TCR beta CDR3 regions. TCR CDR3 regions were first amplified by RT-PCR with HTBI primers. Each CDR3 protein is one row after TCRdb ran MiXCR on the multiplex PCR reads. The sample records around 610,000 distinct CDR3 sequences, roughly 14% being singletons. Germline V gene data show CDR1 as MDHEN and CDR2 as SYDVKM. V lost 5 bases and J lost 1; bases outside the gene matches: 7. The CDR3 consists of 15 residues. This clonotype was counted at least ten times. Its antigen is undetermined.

Source material: blood. The TCR was taken from a woman between 40 and 55 years old with Graves' ophthalmopathy. The V call is TRBV28, the J call TRBJ2-7, with 8 bases matching TRBD1. The CDR3 is CASSPSDRVSYEQYF. CDR3 DNA sequence: TGTGCCAGCAGTCCCTCGGACAGGGTATCCTACGAGCAGTACTTC.